The rows below give T cell receptor beta chains drawn from one sample of a study of T cell repertoires in aging, cancer and after chemotherapy. TCRdb reprocessed the multiplex PCR reads via MiXCR and lists one record per CDR3 protein. The sample lists around 12,000 distinct CDR3 sequences; 21% were seen once. The sequenced material came from blood. The receptor set was obtained from a human donor in good health. Each CDR3 is given with its conserved first and last residue. A D gene is named only where the DNA matches it firmly. Not every row has a clone size; where given, it reads once, few, many or a size class.

d_gene	v_gene	abundance	j_gene	CDR3aa	CDR3nt
TRBD2	TRBV11-2	NA	TRBJ2-1	CASSSLAGGAYNEQFF	TGTGCCAGCAGCTCTCTAGCGGGGGGGGCCTACAATGAGCAGTTCTTC
NA	TRBV5-4	medium-sized	TRBJ1-2	CASSVSGTSYGYTF	TGTGCCAGCAGCGTATCCGGGACAAGCTATGGCTACACCTTC
NA	TRBV29-1	medium-sized	TRBJ2-5	CSVGETQYF	TGCAGCGTTGGGGAGACCCAGTACTTC
NA	TRBV5-1	NA	TRBJ2-7	CASSLALSSYEQYF	TGCGCCAGCAGCTTGGCCCTCAGCTCCTACGAGCAGTACTTC
TRBD2	TRBV12-3/TRBV12-4	few	TRBJ2-3	CASSPSSGGTSDTQYF	TGTGCCAGCAGTCCCTCTAGCGGGGGGACGTCAGATACGCAGTATTTT
NA	TRBV10-3	NA	TRBJ2-5	CAISYQGLVEETQYF	TGTGCCATCAGCTATCAAGGTCTGGTAGAAGAGACCCAGTACTTC
TRBD2	TRBV5-6	NA	TRBJ2-3	CASSLEAGTSGPYTQYF	TGTGCCAGCAGCTTGGAGGCCGGCACTAGCGGGCCTTATACGCAGTATTTT
NA	TRBV7-2	medium-sized	TRBJ2-7	CASSLVVHEQYF	TGTGCCAGCAGCTTAGTTGTCCACGAGCAGTACTTC
TRBD1	TRBV6-1	NA	TRBJ1-4	CASSDFRGGGEKLFF	TGTGCCAGCAGTGACTTCAGGGGGGGGGGTGAAAAACTGTTTTTT
NA	TRBV18	once	TRBJ2-5	CASSIGSQETQYF	TGTGCCAGCTCGATAGGCTCCCAAGAGACCCAGTACTTC
NA	TRBV19	medium-sized	TRBJ2-2	CARGRLRTGELFF	TGTGCCAGGGGACGCTTGAGGACCGGGGAGCTGTTTTTT
TRBD2	TRBV6-1	NA	TRBJ2-7	CASSGRTSGGAYEQYF	TGTGCCAGCAGTGGAAGGACTAGCGGGGGGGCCTACGAGCAGTACTTC
TRBD1	TRBV6-5	medium-sized	TRBJ2-7	CASKLYRGDSYEQYF	TGTGCCAGCAAGCTCTACAGGGGGGACTCCTACGAGCAGTACTTC
NA	TRBV12-3/TRBV12-4	many	TRBJ1-4	CASTLGGMGEKLFF	TGTGCCAGCACCCTTGGGGGTATGGGGGAAAAACTGTTTTTT
NA	TRBV5-5	medium-sized	TRBJ1-1	CASSLDTGTEAFF	TGTGCCAGCAGCCTTGACACCGGCACTGAAGCTTTCTTT
TRBD1	TRBV6-5	few	TRBJ1-5	CASMRDRGINQPQHF	TGTGCCAGCATGAGGGACAGGGGCATCAATCAGCCCCAGCATTTT
NA	TRBV5-4	medium-sized	TRBJ1-3	CASSLAAGTGNTIYF	TGTGCCAGCAGCTTGGCCGCAGGGACTGGAAACACCATATATTTT
NA	TRBV7-2	many	TRBJ1-2	CASSLQGQNYGYTF	TGTGCCAGCAGCTTACAAGGACAAAACTATGGCTACACCTTC
TRBD2	TRBV11-2	NA	TRBJ2-1	CASSFLLAGGNNEQFF	TGTGCCAGCAGCTTCCTACTAGCGGGTGGTAACAATGAGCAGTTCTTC
NA	TRBV7-6	medium-sized	TRBJ2-7	CASSLRTFHEQYF	TGTGCCAGCAGCTTACGGACCTTTCACGAGCAGTACTTC
TRBD1	TRBV6-1	NA	TRBJ1-5	CASSTGTGGNQPQHF	TGTGCCAGCAGTACCGGGACAGGGGGAAATCAGCCCCAGCATTTT
TRBD1	TRBV20-1	few	TRBJ1-4	CSARVGGGANEKLFF	TGCAGTGCTAGAGTAGGAGGGGGCGCGAATGAAAAACTGTTTTTT
TRBD1	TRBV20-1	NA	TRBJ2-5	CSAIQGGGETQYF	TGCAGTGCTATCCAAGGGGGCGGGGAGACCCAGTACTTC
TRBD1	TRBV19	medium-sized	TRBJ1-2	CASSIGGTDSTVFNYGYTF	TGTGCCAGTAGTATAGGTGGGACAGACTCCACAGTTTTCAACTATGGCTACACCTTC
TRBD1	TRBV6-5	NA	TRBJ2-2	CASRRTGTANTGELFF	TGTGCCAGCAGACGAACCGGGACAGCGAACACCGGGGAGCTGTTTTTT
NA	TRBV24-1	few	TRBJ1-5	CATSDSRGSSGNQPQHF	TGTGCCACCAGTGATTCACGGGGGAGTTCTGGCAATCAGCCCCAGCATTTT
TRBD1	TRBV20-1	NA	TRBJ1-2	CSASDRAFYGYTF	TGCAGTGCATCCGACAGGGCCTTCTATGGCTACACCTTC
TRBD1	TRBV6-2/TRBV6-3	NA	TRBJ1-2	CASSYHRTGGNYGYTF	TGTGCCAGCAGTTACCATCGGACAGGTGGGAACTATGGCTACACCTTC
TRBD2	TRBV12-3/TRBV12-4	NA	TRBJ2-3	CASSLVASGGADTQYF	TGTGCCAGCAGTTTAGTGGCTAGCGGGGGGGCAGATACGCAGTATTTT
NA	TRBV12-3/TRBV12-4	NA	TRBJ2-5	CASSLGETQYF	TGTGCCAGCAGTTTAGGGGAGACCCAGTACTTC
TRBD1	TRBV6-5	medium-sized	TRBJ1-1	CASSSQGGNTEAFF	TGTGCCAGCAGCTCACAGGGGGGGAACACTGAAGCTTTCTTT
NA	TRBV30	many	TRBJ2-1	CAWSVWGQDEQFF	TGTGCCTGGAGTGTATGGGGGCAGGATGAGCAGTTCTTC
NA	TRBV6-1	few	TRBJ1-4	CASSEAQRVGEKLFF	TGTGCCAGCAGTGAAGCACAAAGGGTCGGAGAAAAACTGTTTTTT
NA	TRBV10-3	NA	TRBJ1-2	CAISESNYGYTF	TGTGCCATCAGTGAATCGAACTATGGCTACACCTTC
NA	TRBV6-5	medium-sized	TRBJ1-1	CASMKGYTEAFF	TGTGCCAGCATGAAGGGGTACACTGAAGCTTTCTTT
NA	TRBV19	few	TRBJ2-5	CASSIVQGRETQYF	TGTGCCAGTAGTATCGTACAGGGCCGGGAGACCCAGTACTTC
TRBD1	TRBV19	NA	TRBJ1-2	CASRDRVFGYTF	TGTGCCAGCCGGGACAGGGTATTTGGCTACACCTTC
TRBD1	TRBV14	NA	TRBJ2-7	CASSKPGQGAYEQYF	TGTGCCAGCAGCAAACCGGGACAGGGGGCCTACGAGCAGTACTTC
NA	TRBV14	NA	TRBJ1-1	CASSHRRDTEAFF	TGTGCCAGCAGCCACCGCAGGGACACTGAAGCTTTCTTT
TRBD2	TRBV20-1	NA	TRBJ2-5	CSAHLRGAYQETQYF	TGCAGTGCTCACTTGCGGGGGGCCTACCAAGAGACCCAGTACTTC
NA	TRBV5-1	few	TRBJ1-2	CASSPGLPRYGYTF	TGCGCCAGCAGCCCGGGCCTACCACGCTATGGCTACACCTTC
NA	TRBV13	medium-sized	TRBJ2-7	CASSLAASEQYF	TGTGCCAGCAGCTTAGCTGCGAGCGAGCAGTACTTC
NA	TRBV30	medium-sized	TRBJ2-6	CAWRHSLWSSGANVLTF	TGTGCCTGGAGGCACAGTCTCTGGAGCTCTGGGGCCAACGTCCTGACTTTC
NA	TRBV5-4	NA	TRBJ1-1	CASSGGGLQNTEAFF	TGTGCCAGCAGCGGAGGGGGTCTGCAGAACACTGAAGCTTTCTTT